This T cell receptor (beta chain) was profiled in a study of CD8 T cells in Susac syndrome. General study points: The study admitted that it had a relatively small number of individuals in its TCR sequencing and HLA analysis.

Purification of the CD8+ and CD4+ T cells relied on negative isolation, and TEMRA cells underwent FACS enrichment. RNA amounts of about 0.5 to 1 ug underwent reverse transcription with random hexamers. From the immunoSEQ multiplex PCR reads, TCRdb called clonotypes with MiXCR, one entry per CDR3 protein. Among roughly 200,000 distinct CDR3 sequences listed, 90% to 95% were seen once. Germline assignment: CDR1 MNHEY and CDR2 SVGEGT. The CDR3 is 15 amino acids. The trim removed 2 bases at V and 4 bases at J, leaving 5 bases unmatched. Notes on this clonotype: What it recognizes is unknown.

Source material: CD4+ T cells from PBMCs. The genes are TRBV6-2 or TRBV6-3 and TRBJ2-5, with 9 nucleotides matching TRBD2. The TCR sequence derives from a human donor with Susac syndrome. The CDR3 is CASSYPGLARETQYF. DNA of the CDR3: TGTGCCAGCAGTTACCCTGGACTAGCGAGAGAGACCCAGTACTTC.